Listed below are T cell receptor beta chains from one sample, sequenced in a study of blood T cell repertoires in COVID-19. The protocol was immunoSEQ multiplex PCR, while the TCRdb copy is restricted to in-frame clones and leaves out a portion. Here the sample spans about 400,000 clones, roughly 89% being singletons. Sequenced input: PBMCs or T cells enriched from blood (not recorded which). The receptor source for this set is a woman aged 25-40 years who had recovered from COVID-19. Both conserved end residues are part of each CDR3. D genes are given only for firm matches. Clone size is not always given. Where it is, it says once, few, many or a class for expanded clones.

len: 15; d_gene: NA; abundance: few; j_gene: TRBJ2-3; v_gene: TRBV5-1; CDR3aa: CASSLRGLGTDTQYF; CDR3nt: TGCGCCAGCAGCTTGAGGGGTTTGGGCACAGATACGCAGTATTTT
len: 12; d_gene: NA; abundance: NA; j_gene: TRBJ2-3; v_gene: TRBV6-5; CDR3aa: CASSTDSYTQYF; CDR3nt: TGTGCCAGCAGTACCGACAGCTATACGCAGTATTTT
len: 14; d_gene: NA; abundance: NA; j_gene: TRBJ1-2; v_gene: TRBV5-1; CDR3aa: CASSSDGTPYGYTF; CDR3nt: TGCGCCAGCAGCTCGGACGGGACACCCTATGGCTACACCTTC
len: 14; d_gene: NA; abundance: few; j_gene: TRBJ1-2; v_gene: TRBV2; CDR3aa: CASKGYSGLHGYTF; CDR3nt: TGTGCCAGCAAGGGGTATTCAGGCCTCCATGGCTACACCTTC
len: 19; d_gene: TRBD2; abundance: NA; j_gene: TRBJ2-2; v_gene: TRBV7-9; CDR3aa: CASSFLPGLAGGHAGELFF; CDR3nt: TGTGCCAGCAGCTTCCTACCGGGACTAGCGGGGGGGCACGCCGGGGAGCTGTTTTTT
len: 13; d_gene: NA; abundance: NA; j_gene: TRBJ1-1; v_gene: TRBV5-1; CDR3aa: CASRRFMNTEAFF; CDR3nt: TGCGCCAGCAGGCGTTTCATGAACACTGAAGCTTTCTTT
len: 15; d_gene: NA; abundance: NA; j_gene: TRBJ1-6; v_gene: TRBV3-1/TRBV3-2; CDR3aa: CASSQEPGVKSPLHF; CDR3nt: TGTGCCAGCAGCCAAGAACCAGGGGTTAAGTCACCCCTCCACTTT
len: 14; d_gene: NA; abundance: NA; j_gene: TRBJ1-5; v_gene: TRBV9; CDR3aa: CASSVGDSNQPQHF; CDR3nt: TGTGCCAGCAGCGTGGGAGATAGCAATCAGCCCCAGCATTTT
len: 13; d_gene: NA; abundance: NA; j_gene: TRBJ1-1; v_gene: TRBV30; CDR3aa: CAWSPGYVVEAFF; CDR3nt: TGTGCCTGGAGTCCGGGGTACGTGGTGGAGGCTTTCTTT
len: 14; d_gene: TRBD1; abundance: once; j_gene: TRBJ1-4; v_gene: TRBV19; CDR3aa: CASSISWDREKLFF; CDR3nt: TGTGCCAGTAGTATATCGTGGGACAGAGAAAAACTGTTTTTT
len: 14; d_gene: NA; abundance: NA; j_gene: TRBJ1-4; v_gene: TRBV28; CDR3aa: CASSLRGLGEKLFF; CDR3nt: TGTGCCAGCAGTTTGCGAGGGCTCGGGGAAAAACTGTTTTTT
len: 15; d_gene: NA; abundance: NA; j_gene: TRBJ2-7; v_gene: TRBV25-1; CDR3aa: CASSATLDFTREQYF; CDR3nt: TGTGCCAGCAGTGCGACCCTGGACTTTACTAGAGAGCAGTACTTC
len: 16; d_gene: NA; abundance: once; j_gene: TRBJ1-6; v_gene: TRBV6-2/TRBV6-3; CDR3aa: CASSYRETTFNSPLHF; CDR3nt: TGTGCCAGCAGTTACAGGGAGACTACCTTCAATTCACCCCTCCACTTT
len: 15; d_gene: NA; abundance: NA; j_gene: TRBJ2-5; v_gene: TRBV11-2; CDR3aa: CASSLDPTFQETQYF; CDR3nt: TGTGCCAGCAGCTTAGATCCGACATTTCAAGAGACCCAGTACTTC
len: 12; d_gene: NA; abundance: NA; j_gene: TRBJ2-7; v_gene: TRBV7-9; CDR3aa: CASSQQSHEQYF; CDR3nt: TGTGCCAGCAGCCAACAGTCCCACGAGCAGTACTTC
len: 14; d_gene: NA; abundance: NA; j_gene: TRBJ2-7; v_gene: TRBV18; CDR3aa: CASSPPSTTYEQYF; CDR3nt: TGTGCCAGCTCACCACCGTCGACAACCTACGAGCAGTACTTC